A selection of T cell receptor beta chains follows, all from one sample in a study of shared clonotypes between healthy human individuals. The assay was immunoSEQ multiplex PCR, and TCRdb's table has in-frame clones only and misses some. The table records roughly 1,500,000 clones, approximately 98.5% of them present only once. The specimen was naive CD4+ T cells sorted from blood. The receptors stem from a man aged 25 to 40 in good health. CDR3s leave out the opening cysteine and the closing phenylalanine or tryptophan. D genes are given only for firm matches.

d_gene: TRBD2
j_gene: TRBJ2-3
v_gene: TRBV19
CDR3aa: ASSISGPAGGTDTQY

d_gene: NA
j_gene: TRBJ2-1
v_gene: TRBV4-1
CDR3aa: ASSQEVQNNEQF

d_gene: NA
j_gene: TRBJ1-1
v_gene: TRBV5-4
CDR3aa: ASSLVKTGQINTEAF

d_gene: TRBD1
j_gene: TRBJ2-1
v_gene: TRBV6-1
CDR3aa: ASSAGTASYNEQF

d_gene: NA
j_gene: TRBJ2-6
v_gene: TRBV6-5
CDR3aa: ASSQPGANVLT

d_gene: NA
j_gene: TRBJ2-1
v_gene: TRBV6-1
CDR3aa: ASSGHGQRVYNEQF

d_gene: NA
j_gene: TRBJ2-2
v_gene: TRBV9
CDR3aa: ASSVGAGRETGELF

d_gene: TRBD2
j_gene: TRBJ2-1
v_gene: TRBV7-3
CDR3aa: ASSLTASGRYNEQF

d_gene: NA
j_gene: TRBJ1-4
v_gene: TRBV7-9
CDR3aa: ASSLGAGINEKLF

d_gene: NA
j_gene: TRBJ2-3
v_gene: TRBV10-3
CDR3aa: AIRERGPSFLADTQY

d_gene: NA
j_gene: TRBJ1-2
v_gene: TRBV2
CDR3aa: ASRTGSPAIGYT

d_gene: TRBD1
j_gene: TRBJ1-5
v_gene: TRBV27
CDR3aa: ASSERQGGTQPQH

d_gene: NA
j_gene: TRBJ2-5
v_gene: TRBV10-1
CDR3aa: ASSDTRGETQY

d_gene: NA
j_gene: TRBJ2-3
v_gene: TRBV27
CDR3aa: ASSLGRQSTDTQY

d_gene: TRBD2
j_gene: TRBJ2-7
v_gene: TRBV6-1
CDR3aa: ASRRLAGVPEEQY

d_gene: NA
j_gene: TRBJ2-5
v_gene: TRBV28
CDR3aa: ASSLYGETQY

d_gene: NA
j_gene: TRBJ2-5
v_gene: TRBV11-2
CDR3aa: ASSFGGQETQY

d_gene: NA
j_gene: TRBJ2-7
v_gene: TRBV6-6
CDR3aa: AIGGYEQY

d_gene: NA
j_gene: TRBJ1-3
v_gene: TRBV7-6
CDR3aa: ASSLEAGTIY

d_gene: NA
j_gene: TRBJ2-1
v_gene: TRBV10-3
CDR3aa: ATGGVSSYNEQF

d_gene: TRBD1
j_gene: TRBJ2-7
v_gene: TRBV6-1
CDR3aa: ASRAGGEQY

d_gene: TRBD1
j_gene: TRBJ1-5
v_gene: TRBV28
CDR3aa: ASSSRTGADQPQH